Each of the 7 T cell receptor beta chains below was sequenced from the same sample in a study of blood T cell repertoires in COVID-19. The data were produced by immunoSEQ multiplex PCR, yet TCRdb's version contains in-frame clones alone and is incomplete. This sample has 200,000 to 250,000 clones, with around 84% found just once. The sample comprised peripheral blood. The source of these receptors is a man aged 60-69 years with acute or convalescent COVID-19.

Only a few counts were recorded for this clone. This chain joins TRBV4-1 and TRBJ2-1, with D possibly being TRBD2 (6 bases). Between the trimmed V and J ends, which lost 5 bases and 5 bases, there was a span of 16 bases. In germline, CDR1 is MGHRA, CDR2 YSYEKL. CDR3 length: 15 amino acids. CDR3 coding DNA: TGCGCCAGCAGCGTCCGAGGGGCTAGCGACAATGAGCAGTTCTTC. This encodes CASSVRGASDNEQFF.

The chain has TRBV23-1 and TRBJ2-5; no clear D gene. TRBV23-1 is an open reading frame, and its role is uncertain. There are 14 residues in the CDR3. The V end was cut by 0 bases, the J end by 0 bases, with 5 bases between. CDR3 residues: CASSQSDYQETQYF. The CDR3 DNA sequence: TGCGCCAGCAGTCAATCTGACTACCAAGAGACCCAGTACTTC.

This clone was detected only once. The chain joins TRBV10-3 to TRBJ2-5, with D maybe TRBD2 (7 bases). CDR1 and CDR2 (germline): ENHRY, SYGVKD. The CDR3 is 15 residues long. Trimming removed 3 bases at V and 4 bases at J, with 15 bases between. CDR3 residues: CAISESLGGRETQYF. The CDR3 DNA reads TGTGCCATCAGTGAATCTCTCGGGGGGCGAGAGACCCAGTACTTC.

The table lists this clone with a few counts. The rearrangement links TRBV6-5 to TRBJ1-5, with D possibly matching TRBD1 (5 bases). Between the trimmed V and J ends, which lost 2 bases and 0 bases, there was a span of 8 bases. Per germline, CDR1 MNHEY and CDR2 SVGAGI. The CDR3 has 15 amino acids. CDR3 DNA sequence: TGTGCCAGCAGTTACGGGGCAAATAGCAATCAGCCCCAGCATTTT. It translates to CASSYGANSNQPQHF.

The chain has TRBV19 and TRBJ2-7; D gene unclear. The CDR3 length is 13 residues. V dropped 5 bases and J dropped 0 bases, with 8 bases sitting between them. Germline CDR1 reads LNHDA; CDR2 reads SQIVND (reference sequence). The CDR3 region has the DNA TGTGCCAGTAGTCAGCGCCACTCCTACGAGCAGTACTTC. Protein: CASSQRHSYEQYF.

This sequence joins TRBV28 and TRBJ2-2; 15 nucleotides agree with TRBD2. The CDR3 is made up of 16 amino acids. CDR1 and CDR2 (germline): MDHEN, SYDVKM. J lost 6 bases, V lost 2 bases, and 1 base had no gene match. CDR3 protein: CASSLGLAGGPGELFF. CDR3 nucleotide sequence: TGTGCCAGCAGTTTAGGACTAGCGGGGGGGCCCGGGGAGCTGTTTTTT.

The CDR3 is CASSPDSRGQWKTQYF. The CDR3 DNA is TGTGCCAGCAGCCCGGACAGTCGGGGCCAGTGGAAGACCCAGTACTTC. The chain couples TRBV7-2 to TRBJ2-5; a weak D match, TRBD1 (6 bases). The CDR3 is made up of 16 amino acids. Trimming removed 5 bases from V and 6 bases from J, with 22 bases in between. Germline CDR1 reads SGHTA; CDR2 reads FQGNSA.